This TCR beta chain comes out of a study of TIL therapy for anti-PD-1-resistant metastatic lung cancer (TCRdb year 2021). Broadly, across the study: Among the enrolled patients, the median age was approximately 56 years (range roughly 35-80), and the median tumor PD-L1 proportion score was roughly 6.4%. The cohort was composed predominantly of lung adenocarcinoma, with four EGFR-mutant and two ALK-rearranged tumors included, and half of patients were identified as current or former smokers. A median non-synonymous tumor mutation burden of about 1.6 mutations per megabase was determined across the cohort by whole-exome sequencing. T cell receptor beta sequencing of tumor and peripheral blood served to follow clonotypes across the tumor, the expanded TIL product, and serial blood samples.

V trim: 3 bases; J trim: 0 bases; unmatched bases: 1. Based on the germline V gene, the CDR1 and CDR2 sequences are SGHDT and YYEEEE. From cysteine to phenylalanine, the CDR3 is 14 amino acids long. CDR3 DNA only is kept here, 42 bases in frame from base 1. In light of the paper, this sample's time point label describes: pre-treatment sample, taken before nivolumab and TIL therapy. Excised metastases, mostly pleural nodules or supraclavicular lymph nodes, were used as baseline tumor samples and were taken from the same resection from which TIL were grown. Before any PD-1/PD-L1 blockade was given, tumors were harvested, nivolumab was then administered, and patients who progressed went on to receive lymphodepletion, an infusion of expanded TIL, and IL-2. A phase I trial run at two centers enrolled adults with stage 4 NSCLC between late 2017 and 2020. Samples came from a single-arm, open-label phase I trial of tumor-infiltrating lymphocyte therapy with nivolumab in advanced non-small cell lung cancer. Parts of each resected tumor were snap-frozen in liquid nitrogen and kept at -80 degrees C. Tumor regions of interest were chosen on H&E sections by laser-capture macrodissection, pulverized into roughly 14 mg aliquots, and extracted with Qiagen Allprep kits.

TCR beta CDR3 regions were amplified from genomic DNA by bias-controlled multiplex PCR with the immunoSEQ v3 hsTCRB kit. An Illumina NextSeq 500 was used to sequence the TCR libraries, reaching approximately 2.1 million read pairs at survey level or 5-6 million at deep level. Regarding the original processing steps: Clonality was reported by immunoSEQ Analyzer software, which also assigned V, D and J genes and filtered out non-productive sequences. To compare repertoires between infused TIL and blood, productive Simpson clonality was used along with the Morisita overlap index of productive TRB rearrangements. TCRdb stores this immuneACCESS table with in-frame sequences only. Part of the clones is absent; in the studies checked, under half of the shortfall reflects unresolved V genes, and no reason is known for the rest. Clonal size and the V and J genes are those of that table, whereas D and trimming came from the DNA. The sample profile shows about 50,000 clones; 65% to 80% of them were found once. 5.6% of the sample comes from the top ten.

As regards this clone: The target of this receptor is not known. No per-base quality is available; no much larger clone lies one base away.

Results the study describes overall, beyond this receptor: Clonal turnover during TIL culture was high, and many clones enriched in the product were not detected in the baseline tumor, suggesting clonal contraction instead of faithful expansion. Higher clonality and lower diversity were observed in expanded TIL cultures than in baseline intratumoral T cells (median clonality around 5.7% vs 31%, p < 0.0001). The cohort was highly selected, including more treatment-naive, never-smoker and oncogene-addicted patients than is typical, which limits generalizability. The study protocol defined all tumor marker inferences as exploratory.

The sequence was obtained from a person between 25 and 80 years old with non-small cell lung cancer. Material: tumor tissue, obtained at baseline. The sequence links TRBV5-6 to TRBJ2-7, with TRBD2 identical over 9 junction bases. The CDR3: CASSSTSGSYEQYF. The DNA is TGTGCCAGCAGCTCGACTAGCGGCTCCTACGAGCAGTACTTC.